The 17 T cell receptor beta chains listed next were all sequenced from one sample in a study of T cells expressing NK-cell markers. TCRdb derives one entry per CDR3 protein from the 5' RACE reads, leaving out DNA. The sample is made up of approximately 440,000 distinct CDR3 sequences, and the top ten hold 1.4% of it. The specimen sequenced was blood T cells: a sorted CD56 or NKG2C T cell subset, CD4+ or CD8+ T cells, or bulk PBMC T cells (not recorded which). The source of these receptors is a woman aged 45-59 years in good health.

CDR3 region: CASSDLDTRDTQYF. The rearrangement links TRBV2 to TRBJ2-3; TCRdb outputs TRBD1, but without DNA this stays unchecked. Per the germline V gene, CDR1 is SNHLY and CDR2 is FYNNEI. This CDR3 has 14 residues.

The chain recombines TRBV15 with TRBJ1-3. Looked up from germline, CDR1 is LNHNV and CDR2 is YYDKDF (reference sequence). The CDR3 totals 15 residues. The CDR3 here is CATSGRTSSGNTIYF.

The CDR3: CATSDRNSGEKLFF. The chain employs TRBV24-1 and TRBJ1-4. Germline CDR1 is KGHDR and CDR2 is SFDVKD. The CDR3 is made up of 14 amino acids.

This chain joins TRBV9 and TRBJ1-2; TCRdb proposes TRBD1, but this gene call is untestable without DNA. Germline V gene sequence: CDR1 SGDLS, CDR2 YYNGEE. CDR3 length: 15 residues. This CDR3 reads CASSGGTGGGYGYTF.

The rearrangement links TRBV6-1 to TRBJ2-7; TCRdb gives TRBD1 as the D gene, but with no DNA this cannot be confirmed. The germline CDR1 and CDR2 sequences are MNHNS and SASEGT. The CDR3 extends over 14 amino acids. The CDR3 here is CASSEIIQRGEEYF.

The CDR3 reads CATSEPSTPSTGELFF. The gene calls are TRBV24-1 and TRBJ2-2. The germline V gene encodes CDR1 KGHDR and CDR2 SFDVKD. The CDR3 runs 16 residues.

The CDR3 region is CASSLQGFGINEQFF. J is TRBJ2-1 and V is TRBV5-1. From germline, CDR1 is SGHRS and CDR2 YFSETQ. The CDR3 extends over 15 amino acids.

V gene TRBV6-5 combines with J gene TRBJ2-1; the D gene TCRdb calls, TRBD1, cannot be checked with no DNA. Germline V gene lookup returns CDR1 MNHEY and CDR2 SVGAGI. The CDR3 is made up of 11 amino acids. The CDR3 here is CASWDREEQFF.

The genes are TRBV5-4 and TRBJ2-1; the D call from TCRdb, TRBD2, cannot be confirmed without DNA. CDR3 size: 12 residues. The germline V gene has CDR1 SGHNT and CDR2 YYREEE (reference sequence). The CDR3: CASSLDTGLESF.

The chain recombines TRBV29-1 with TRBJ1-2; without DNA, the TCRdb call of TRBD1 cannot be checked. This CDR3 region has 17 residues. Germline loops: CDR1 SQVTM, CDR2 ANQGSEA. CDR3 protein: CSVEDQDIVGQGYGYTF.

V gene TRBV15 combines with J gene TRBJ2-6; TCRdb's assignment of TRBD1 cannot be checked, as there is no DNA. The germline V gene has CDR1 LNHNV and CDR2 YYDKDF (reference sequence). This CDR3 comprises 15 residues. CDR3 amino acids: CATSTGALGANVLTF.

The CDR3 protein is CASSQDRTSGRGYEQYF. The genes are TRBV4-1 and TRBJ2-7; TCRdb reports TRBD2, a call that lacks DNA to check it against. CDR1 MGHRA and CDR2 YSYEKL come from the germline V gene. This CDR3 contains 17 residues.

The rearrangement uses TRBV3-1 and TRBJ2-1. There are 15 residues in the CDR3. Germline V gene lookup returns CDR1 LGHDT and CDR2 YNNKEL (reference sequence). This chain's CDR3 is CASSQEGFSYNEQFF.

The rearrangement links TRBV11-2 to TRBJ2-5; TCRdb designates TRBD1, a call that cannot be tested without DNA. CDR3 length: 15 residues. Germline CDR1 SGHAT, CDR2 FQNNGV. CDR3 loop: CASSLEGSGGETQYF.

This chain links TRBV5-4 with TRBJ2-3; TCRdb selects TRBD1, and the lack of DNA leaves this call unchecked. The CDR3 spans 13 residues. Germline V gene lookup returns CDR1 SGHNT and CDR2 YYREEE (reference sequence). The CDR3 region is CASSERGSDTQYF.

The genes are TRBV12-3 or TRBV12-4 and TRBJ1-1; there is no DNA to check the TCRdb D call of TRBD1. The length of the CDR3 is 18 residues. The CDR3 reads CASSPPGGSGPLNTEAFF.

The chain joins TRBV11-2 to TRBJ2-7; the TRBD2 assignment by TCRdb is unverifiable without DNA. The V gene's germline CDR1 is SGHAT and CDR2 FQNNGV. This CDR3 is built from 16 residues. CDR3 sequence: CASNSPTSATSYEQYF.